This T cell receptor beta chain was identified during a study of molecular identifiers for immune sequencing clone quantification (dated by TCRdb to 2017 to 2018). Broadly, across the study: For a replicate experiment, the RNA from either approximately 20,000 or 100,000 naive CD8 T cells was divided into five aliquots, and four of those aliquots went on to sequencing. This methods study used CD8 T cells to benchmark TCR RNA copy counting and molecular-identifier clustering-based TCR repertoire sequencing (MIDCIRS). The study at large found these results: Highly expanded clone sizes could be underestimated because identical TCR molecules may share a barcode. In CMV-specific effector cells, over 99% of molecules were held by clones above 20 RNA copies, whereas under 1% of molecules were held by such clones in naive cells. Spiked-in Jurkat TCR RNA (roughly 10 copies' worth), which is not part of the donor repertoire, was contained in the naive libraries. A single cell's worth of spiked-in Jurkat TCR RNA was reported detectable even among one million naive CD8 T cells. About 2.9 recovered TCR RNA copies per cell were obtained by modeling, versus about 9.7 by digital PCR, implying a capture efficiency of approximately 30%. When barcode sub-clustering was omitted, TCR diversity was inflated by chimeric consensus sequences, with chimeras reaching as high as 47%.

CDR1 and CDR2 are drawn from the germline V gene: ENHRY, SYGVKD. The CDR3 spans 15 residues, from the cysteine through the phenylalanine. The only DNA kept is the CDR3, 45 bases in frame from the first base. Trimming costs V 0 bases and J 3 bases, and their ends lie 10 bases apart. Points on this clonotype: The specificity of this receptor is unknown. One base away there is no much larger clone; base qualities are not given.

Receptors were amplified or captured by PCR. These reads were obtained on a NextSeq 500. Bulk TCR libraries were generated as previously described, with the TCR primers listed in Table S5 used. Purification of total RNA was performed with the Qiagen AllPrep DNA/RNA kit. Reads from multiple sequencing runs of the same library were pooled before analysis. Processing in the source paper ran as follows. Reads were retained only if the reads had an exact TCR constant sequence, and the retained reads were trimmed to 150 nt and grouped according to their 12-nt molecular barcodes. Reads in each barcode group were sub-clustered using a 15% Levenshtein threshold, and a quality-weighted consensus sequence was built for each RNA molecule. Non-functional sequences were filtered out, along with any lower-count sequence sitting one edit away from another sequence. Barcode sub-clusters with fewer than 20% of the maximum read count were removed, based on fitting two negative binomial distributions. The public reads were reprocessed in TCRdb via fastp at Q25 and MiXCR, keeping in-frame beta chains. Here each entry gathers all rows of one CDR3 protein and keeps the most common genes and DNA. The V and J calls here are based on TCRdb, not the publication. The table for this sample lists more than 85,000 distinct CDR3 sequences; 36% of them were counted only once. The leading ten clones occupy roughly 4.2% of the sample.

Libraries of naive CD8 T cells were built from anywhere between about 17,000 and 1,000,000 sorted cells, with 10%, 30% or 50% of the purified RNA used. Naive CD8 T cells were FACS-sorted as CD8+CD4-CCR7+CD45RA+ on a BD FACSAria II into RLT Plus buffer. To test detection sensitivity, Jurkat RNA equal to around 10 TCR copies was added to samples of about 20,000-1,000,000 naive CD8 T cells. Enrichment of CD8 T cells was performed with RosetteSep CD8+ T Cell Enrichment Cocktail and Ficoll-Paque, after which ACK red cell lysis was carried out. Sequenced material: naive CD8+ T cells from blood, with Jurkat cell RNA spiked in. The cell subset or site label corresponds to: FACS-sorted CD8+CD4-CCR7+CD45RA+ naive T cells. This clonotype originated in a human donor in good health. Some libraries in this study had Jurkat cell RNA spiked in. The chain is encoded by TRBV10-3 joined to TRBJ2-3, with the D gene call left open. The CDR3 loop reads CAISESRSGTDTQYF. The nucleotide sequence is TGTGCCATCAGTGAGTCCCGTTCAGGAACAGATACGCAGTATTTT.